These 14 T cell receptor beta chains were sequenced from one sample in a study of shared clonotypes between healthy human individuals. Clones were read by immunoSEQ multiplex PCR, and TCRdb kept only the in-frame ones, dropping some. The table has approximately 2,000,000 clones, about 90% seen once; the top ten hold about 0.36%. The sample taken for sequencing was naive CD4+ T cells from PBMCs. Documented subset: CD45RA+ positively selected. The receptors here all came from a man aged 18 to 30 in good health. Some clones in this sample may be carry-over from other donors' samples.

The chain combines TRBV5-4 with TRBJ1-1; the match to TRBD1 covers 12 bases. Germline V gene lookup returns CDR1 SGHNT and CDR2 YYREEE (reference sequence). The ends lost 5 bases at V and 1 base at J; junction bases unmatched: 15. The CDR3 has 19 residues. CDR3 DNA sequence: TGTGCCAGCAGACCGGGGTTTGGGACAGGGGGCGCGTGGAACACTGAAGCTTTCTTT. It encodes CASRPGFGTGGAWNTEAFF.

Details on this clone: Other DNA sequences within the sample encode an identical CDR3. The chain joins TRBV5-1 to TRBJ2-3, with TRBD2 identical over 10 bases. CDR3 length: 16 amino acids. Germline-derived CDR1 and CDR2 are SGHRS and YFSETQ. J lost 1 base, V lost 2 bases, and 4 bases had no gene match. The CDR3 is CASSLLAGGGTDTQYF. CDR3 DNA sequence: TGCGCCAGCAGCTTATTAGCGGGAGGAGGCACAGATACGCAGTATTTT.

The CDR3 DNA reads as TGTGCCAGCAGCTTCGTTGAAGGCATCTCTGGAAACACCATATATTTT. Translation: CASSFVEGISGNTIYF. The chain has TRBV7-2 and TRBJ1-3; no clear D gene. Germline-derived CDR1 and CDR2 are SGHTA and FQGNSA. This CDR3 is built from 16 residues. The V end lost 3 bases, the J end lost 0 bases, and 12 bases lay between the germline ends.

The V and J genes are TRBV6-1 and TRBJ2-7; D not resolved. Germline-derived CDR1 and CDR2 are MNHNS and SASEGT. The ends were cut back, 7 bases at V and 2 bases at J, with 9 bases in the middle. CDR3 length: 12 amino acids. The CDR3 loop is CASTEPTYEQYF. CDR3 DNA: TGTGCCAGCACGGAACCTACCTACGAGCAGTACTTC.

This clone was seen a single time. The chain couples TRBV11-2 to TRBJ2-5, with 13 bases aligning to TRBD2. The CDR3 runs 15 residues. Looked up from germline, CDR1 is SGHAT and CDR2 is FQNNGV. Losses at the gene ends were 5 bases for V and 5 bases for J; bases not matched to a gene: 5. DNA of the CDR3: TGTGCCAGCAGCCAGACTAGCGGGAGGCAGGAGACCCAGTACTTC. Amino acid sequence: CASSQTSGRQETQYF.

The CDR3 DNA reads as TGTGCCACCAGCAGCGGGACTCCTGTCTACAATGAGCAGTTCTTC. Translating it yields CATSSGTPVYNEQFF. The J gene is TRBJ2-1, the V gene TRBV15; perhaps TRBD2 as D (6 bases). V dropped 3 bases and J dropped 3 bases, with 12 bases sitting between them. Germline CDR1 LNHNV, CDR2 YYDKDF (reference sequence). The CDR3 has 15 residues.

This chain uses TRBV27 with TRBJ2-5; the D is unclear. The J call may be mistaken, given a closer DNA end match to TRBJ2-7. The germline V gene has CDR1 MNHEY and CDR2 SMNVEV (reference sequence). CDR3 length: 11 residues. The CDR3 spells CASSFGYEQYF. In nucleotides, the CDR3 is TGTGCCAGCAGTTTTGGGTACGAGCAGTACTTC.

The chain employs TRBV28 and TRBJ2-7; 7 bases match TRBD1. There are 16 residues in the CDR3. V lost 3 bases, J lost 4 bases, and 12 bases stayed unmatched. Germline V gene data show CDR1 as MDHEN and CDR2 as SYDVKM. CDR3 bases: TGTGCCAGCAGTTTGCAGGGGACAGCCGTGGTTTACGAGCAGTACTTC. Amino acids: CASSLQGTAVVYEQYF.

In this sample, this clone turned up a few times. The rearrangement uses TRBV5-1 and TRBJ1-1; the match to TRBD1 covers 9 bases. Germline-derived CDR1 and CDR2 are SGHRS and YFSETQ. Germline trimming cut 2 bases from V and 3 bases from J; bases unmatched to any gene: 2. This CDR3 region has 14 residues. The CDR3 sequence: CASSFDRGDTEAFF. The CDR3 DNA follows: TGCGCCAGCAGCTTTGACAGGGGGGACACTGAAGCTTTCTTT.

The CDR3 nucleotides read TGTGCCTGGAGTGTCCCCACTCTTGCGAATGGCTACACCTTC. It yields the protein CAWSVPTLANGYTF. V and J are TRBV30 and TRBJ1-2; no clear D. Germline CDR1 reads GTSNPN; CDR2 reads SVGIG (reference sequence). The V and J ends lost 0 bases and 6 bases respectively, with 14 bases between them. The length of the CDR3 is 14 residues.

CDR3 loop: CASHPGTGNTGELFF. The CDR3 region has the DNA TGTGCTAGCCATCCCGGGACAGGGAACACCGGGGAGCTGTTTTTT. The chain is built from TRBV12-5 and TRBJ2-2; 8 bases match TRBD1. The J segment lost 1 base and the V segment lost 9 bases, leaving 7 bases of the junction unmatched. This CDR3 is 15 amino acids long. Germline-derived CDR1 and CDR2 are LGHNT and FRNRAP.

The chain couples TRBV5-5 to TRBJ2-5; 7 nucleotides line up with TRBD1. CDR1 and CDR2 (germline): SGHKS, YYEKEE (reference sequence). The CDR3 loop spans 15 amino acids. V shed 4 bases, J shed 3 bases, and the junction held 9 bases outside the gene matches. The DNA for the CDR3 is TGTGCCAGCAGCCCAATACAGGGGATGGAAGAGACCCAGTACTTC. This gives the protein CASSPIQGMEETQYF.

This chain uses TRBV5-1 with TRBJ2-5; weak D call: TRBD1 (5 bases). CDR3 length equals 13 residues. Germline lookup yields CDR1 SGHRS and CDR2 YFSETQ. Deletions cut 4 bases from V and 0 bases from J, with 7 bases between. CDR3 in amino acids: CASSGADQETQYF. The CDR3 DNA follows: TGCGCCAGCAGCGGGGCAGACCAAGAGACCCAGTACTTC.

This clone was seen only once. This rearrangement joins TRBV4-3 to TRBJ2-1, with a tentative D call TRBD1 (6 bases). CDR3 length equals 18 residues. Trimming removed 0 bases at V and 0 bases at J, with 15 bases between. Germline values: CDR1 LGHNA, CDR2 YSLEER. The CDR3 protein is CASSQEVLGQNSYNEQFF. The CDR3 DNA sequence: TGCGCCAGCAGCCAAGAGGTCCTCGGACAGAACTCCTACAATGAGCAGTTCTTC.